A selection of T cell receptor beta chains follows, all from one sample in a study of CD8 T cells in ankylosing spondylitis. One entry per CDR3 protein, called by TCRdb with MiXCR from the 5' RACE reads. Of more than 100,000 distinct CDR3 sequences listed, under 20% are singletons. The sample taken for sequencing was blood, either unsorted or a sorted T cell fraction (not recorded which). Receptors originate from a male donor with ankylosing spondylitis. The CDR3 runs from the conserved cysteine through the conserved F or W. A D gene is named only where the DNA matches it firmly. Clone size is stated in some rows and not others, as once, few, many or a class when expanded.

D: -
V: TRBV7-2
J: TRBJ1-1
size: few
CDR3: CASSSGYEAFF
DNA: TGTGCCAGCAGCTCAGGTTATGAAGCTTTCTTT

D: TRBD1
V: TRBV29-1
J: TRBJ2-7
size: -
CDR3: CSVEGQEPYEQYF
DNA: TGCAGCGTTGAGGGACAGGAACCCTACGAGCAGTACTTC

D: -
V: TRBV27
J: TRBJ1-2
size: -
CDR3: CASSLGGLNGYTF
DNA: TGTGCCAGCAGTTTGGGGGGGTTGAATGGCTACACCTTC

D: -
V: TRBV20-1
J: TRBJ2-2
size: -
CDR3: CSARDQLTGELFF
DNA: TGCAGTGCTAGAGATCAACTCACCGGGGAGCTGTTTTTT

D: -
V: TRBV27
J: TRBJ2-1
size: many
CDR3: CASSPDPPLDNEQFF
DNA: TGTGCCAGCAGTCCCGATCCCCCCCTCGACAATGAGCAGTTCTTC

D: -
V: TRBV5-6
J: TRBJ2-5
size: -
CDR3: CASSLNGYEETQYF
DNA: TGTGCCAGCAGCTTGAATGGCTACGAAGAGACCCAGTACTTC

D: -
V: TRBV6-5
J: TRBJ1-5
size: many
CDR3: CASSYSPRQKPFKPQHF
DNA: TGTGCCAGCAGTTACTCCCCGCGGCAGAAACCCTTTAAGCCCCAGCATTTT

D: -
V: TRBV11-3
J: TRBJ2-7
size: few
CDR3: CASSFWRSPYEQYF
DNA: TGTGCCAGCAGCTTTTGGCGATCCCCCTACGAGCAGTACTTC

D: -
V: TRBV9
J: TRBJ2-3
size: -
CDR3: CASSARGGTDTQYF
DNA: TGTGCCAGCAGCGCCAGGGGCGGGACAGATACGCAGTATTTT

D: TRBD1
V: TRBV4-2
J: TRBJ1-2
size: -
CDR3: CASSPGDSNYGYTF
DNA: TGTGCCAGCAGCCCTGGGGACAGTAACTATGGCTACACCTTC

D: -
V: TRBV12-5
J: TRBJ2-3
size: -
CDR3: CASGLVLGAEATQVDTQYF
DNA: TGTGCTAGTGGTTTGGTACTTGGAGCGGAGGCTACGCAGGTAGATACGCAGTATTTT

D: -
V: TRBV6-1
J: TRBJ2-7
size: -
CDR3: CASRHGDLSSYEQYF
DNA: TGTGCCAGCAGACATGGGGACCTTAGCTCCTACGAGCAGTACTTC

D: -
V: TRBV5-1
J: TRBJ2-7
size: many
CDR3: CASSLGQGGYEQYF
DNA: TGTGCCAGCAGCTTAGGCCAGGGGGGTTACGAGCAGTACTTC

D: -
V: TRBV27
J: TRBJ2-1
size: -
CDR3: CASSLQDNEQFF
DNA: TGTGCCAGCAGTTTACAGGACAATGAGCAGTTCTTC

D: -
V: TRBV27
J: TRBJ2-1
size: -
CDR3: CASRGLRSYNEQFF
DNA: TGTGCCAGCAGAGGACTGCGTTCCTACAATGAGCAGTTCTTC

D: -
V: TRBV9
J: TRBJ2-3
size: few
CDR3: CASSARDGRTDTQYF
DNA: TGTGCCAGCAGCGCCCGGGACGGACGCACAGATACGCAGTATTTT

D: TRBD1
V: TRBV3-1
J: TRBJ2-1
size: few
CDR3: CASSQDTGEILRKSYNEQFF
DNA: TGTGCCAGCAGCCAAGATACAGGGGAAATTTTGCGGAAGTCCTACAATGAGCAGTTCTTC

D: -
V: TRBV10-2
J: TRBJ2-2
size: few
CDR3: CASSAGNRVSGELFF
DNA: TGCGCCAGCAGTGCAGGGAACAGGGTGTCCGGGGAGCTGTTTTTT

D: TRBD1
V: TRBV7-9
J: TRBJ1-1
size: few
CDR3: CASSLGTGVTEAFF
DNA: TGTGCCAGCAGCTTGGGGACAGGCGTCACTGAAGCTTTCTTT

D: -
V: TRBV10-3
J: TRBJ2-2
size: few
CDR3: CAISHDEWNTGELFF
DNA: TGTGCCATCAGTCATGATGAATGGAACACCGGGGAGCTGTTTTTT

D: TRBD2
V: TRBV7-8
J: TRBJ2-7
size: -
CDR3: CASSPSGLAGISYEQYF
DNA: TGTGCCAGCAGCCCATCGGGGCTAGCGGGAATATCCTACGAGCAGTACTTC

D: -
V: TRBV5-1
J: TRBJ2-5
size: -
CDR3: CASSDKSYQETQYF
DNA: TGCGCCAGCTCGGACAAGTCGTACCAAGAGACCCAGTACTTC

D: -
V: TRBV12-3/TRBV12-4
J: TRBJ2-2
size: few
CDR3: CASSFLLPQNTGELFF
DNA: TGTGCCAGCAGTTTTTTGCTGCCTCAGAACACCGGGGAGCTGTTTTTT

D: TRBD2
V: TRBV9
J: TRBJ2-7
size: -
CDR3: CASSPGLAGPEQYF
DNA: TGTGCCAGCAGCCCGGGACTAGCGGGGCCGGAGCAGTACTTC

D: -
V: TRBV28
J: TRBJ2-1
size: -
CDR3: CASSLNMLELQFF
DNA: TGTGCCAGCAGTTTAAATATGTTAGAACTCCAGTTCTTC

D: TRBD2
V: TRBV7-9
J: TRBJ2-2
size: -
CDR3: CASTRPAGVTGELFF
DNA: TGTGCCAGCACCCGACCTGCGGGAGTCACCGGGGAGCTGTTTTTT

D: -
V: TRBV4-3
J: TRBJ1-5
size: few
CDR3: CASSQGRGMGTDQPQHF
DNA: TGCGCCAGCAGCCAAGGTAGGGGAATGGGGACGGATCAGCCCCAGCATTTT

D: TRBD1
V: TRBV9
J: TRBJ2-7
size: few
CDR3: CASSVLQGAEAYEQYF
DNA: TGTGCCAGCAGCGTTTTACAGGGGGCCGAAGCCTACGAGCAGTACTTC

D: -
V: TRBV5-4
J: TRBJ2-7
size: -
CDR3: CASSGRPRTYEQYF
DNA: TGTGCCAGCAGCGGCAGGCCGAGAACCTACGAGCAGTACTTC

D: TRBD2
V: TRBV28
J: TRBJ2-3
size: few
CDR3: CASSLLLAGAASTDTQYF
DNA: TGTGCCAGCAGTTTATTACTAGCGGGAGCGGCTAGCACAGATACGCAGTATTTT